The rows below give T cell receptor beta chains drawn from one sample of a study of shared clonotypes between healthy human individuals. Assay: immunoSEQ multiplex PCR; the TCRdb copy retains only in-frame clones and omits some. Of 2.5 million or so clones in the sample, approximately 92% were seen once. Material: naive CD4+ T cells sorted from blood. These receptors were taken from a man between 18 and 35 years old in good health. CDR3s include the opening cysteine and the closing phenylalanine or tryptophan. The order of the fields is D gene, clone size, V gene, J gene, CDR3 DNA, CDR3 protein. The D gene is left open where the match is weak. For some rows the clone size is stated as once, few or many, or as a class when expanded; others skip it.

.	few	TRBV10-3	TRBJ1-5	TGTGCCATCAGTGAAGGACCGGCCCATCAGCCCCAGCATTTT	CAISEGPAHQPQHF
TRBD1	.	TRBV27	TRBJ2-5	TGTGCCAGCAGTTTATCGGGGACAGGCGGCAGGGAGACCCAGTACTTC	CASSLSGTGGRETQYF
TRBD1	.	TRBV10-1	TRBJ2-3	TGCGCCAGCAGCCGCGGGACAGGGGGCGAGACAACGCAGTATTTT	CASSRGTGGETTQYF
.	once	TRBV11-2	TRBJ2-1	TGTGCCAGCAGCCCCCAGGGGCTCTACAATGAGCAGTTCTTC	CASSPQGLYNEQFF
.	few	TRBV7-2	TRBJ1-1	TGTGCCAGCAGCTTTAATGGCCGGGGCACTGAAGCTTTCTTT	CASSFNGRGTEAFF
TRBD1	.	TRBV5-4	TRBJ1-2	TGTGCCAGCAGCTTGCTTACAGGGGGCCTCCCGGGCTATGGCTACACCTTC	CASSLLTGGLPGYGYTF
TRBD1	once	TRBV5-3	TRBJ2-7	TGTGCCAGAAGCTCCCTGACAGGGTCCCTCTACGAGCAGTACTTC	CARSSLTGSLYEQYF
TRBD1	.	TRBV19	TRBJ1-2	TGTGCCAGTGGCCGGGACAGATTCTATGGCTACACCTTC	CASGRDRFYGYTF
.	.	TRBV2	TRBJ2-5	TGTGCCAGCAGGGGGACTCCGAAAGAGACCCAGTACTTC	CASRGTPKETQYF
.	.	TRBV6-5	TRBJ2-1	TGTGCCAGCAGTTACACAGACAGCTACAATGAGCAGTTCTTC	CASSYTDSYNEQFF
TRBD1	.	TRBV5-1	TRBJ1-4	TGCGCCAGCAGCTTGGAGTCAGGGGGCGGAAGGTTTAATGAAAAACTGTTTTTT	CASSLESGGGRFNEKLFF
TRBD1	.	TRBV27	TRBJ1-5	TGTGCCAGCAGATTGACCTCAGGGGGGAGTCAGCCCCAGCATTTT	CASRLTSGGSQPQHF
.	once	TRBV6-1	TRBJ1-4	TGTGCCAGCAGCCGGACTGGAGAAAAACTGTTTTTT	CASSRTGEKLFF
TRBD2	.	TRBV10-1	TRBJ2-7	TGCGCCAGCAGTGAGGCGAGGAGCGGGGATTCCGAGCAGTACTTC	CASSEARSGDSEQYF
TRBD1	.	TRBV10-3	TRBJ2-1	TGTGCCATCAGTAAGGGGGGACAGGGGATAGATGAGCAGTTCTTC	CAISKGGQGIDEQFF
TRBD1	once	TRBV5-8	TRBJ1-5	TGTGCCAGCAGCATATCGACAGGGGTTGGTGGCAATCAGCCCCAGCATTTT	CASSISTGVGGNQPQHF
TRBD2	.	TRBV19	TRBJ2-7	TGTGCCAGTAGTATCGGTCTAGCGGGAGGCGAGCAGTACTTC	CASSIGLAGGEQYF
TRBD1	.	TRBV10-1	TRBJ1-6	TGCGCCAGCAGTGAGTCGGGACAGGGAGGTAATTCGGTCCTCCACTTT	CASSESGQGGNSVLHF
.	.	TRBV6-5	TRBJ1-1	TGTGCCAGCAGTGAACGAGGGACTGAAGCTTTCTTT	CASSERGTEAFF
TRBD2	.	TRBV5-4	TRBJ2-3	TGTGCCAGCAGCGCGCCGGGACTAGCGGGAGGCGCAGATACGCAGTATTTT	CASSAPGLAGGADTQYF
.	.	TRBV5-1	TRBJ2-7	TGCGCCAGCAGCATTGAACAGTCCTACGAGCAGTACTTC	CASSIEQSYEQYF
.	.	TRBV4-2	TRBJ1-5	TGTGCCAGCAGCCAAACGGATCAGCCCCAGCATTTT	CASSQTDQPQHF